In its sample, the clone carrying this TCR beta chain was seen a few times. Its antigen is currently unknown. During its preparation, the TCRbeta library received unique molecular identifiers. Via MiXCR, TCRdb re-called the PCR reads, giving one row per CDR3 protein. The sample shows 6,500 to 10,000 distinct CDR3 sequences, approximately 15% of them seen only once. This entry belongs to a study of T-cell reconstitution after alpha-beta-depleted transplantation in children. Study findings and constraints: Reportedly, roughly two months post-transplant, alpha-beta T cells arose from several hundred expanded graft clones.

Germline CDR1 SEHNR, CDR2 FQNEAQ (reference sequence). The CDR3 has 14 residues. V shed 6 bases and J shed 5 bases, with 14 bases lying between them. This sequence originates from a girl less than two years old who had a stem cell transplant for combined immunodeficiency, so the T cells may come from the graft donor. Sequenced material: PBMCs, mostly from graft donor cells, taken 60 days after TCRalphabeta/CD19-depleted stem cell transplant. The chain couples TRBV7-9 to TRBJ2-1, with a possible D match to TRBD1 (6 bases). The CDR3 nucleotides read TGTGCCAGCAGTCCCGGGACATTCGACAATGAGCAGTTCTTC. Translated: CASSPGTFDNEQFF.